The entry that follows covers one T cell receptor beta chain sequence. Using immunoSEQ multiplex PCR, the repertoire was profiled, and TCRdb retains in-frame clones only, with some absent. The table shows more than 90,000 clones, with around 85% occurring only once. The data belong to a study of blood T cell repertoires in COVID-19. Germline trimming cut 1 base from V and 0 bases from J; bases unmatched to any gene: 3. The CDR3 is 15 residues long. Germline assignment: CDR1 SGHNT and CDR2 YENEEA. Sequencing was done on a sample of peripheral blood. The clonotype was recovered from a human donor in a cohort sampled during active COVID-19. The chain recombines TRBV11-3 with TRBJ2-7; 7 bases match TRBD1. The CDR3 sequence is CASSLGGDSSYEQYF. The DNA for the CDR3 is TGTGCCAGCAGCTTAGGTGGGGACAGCTCCTACGAGCAGTACTTC.